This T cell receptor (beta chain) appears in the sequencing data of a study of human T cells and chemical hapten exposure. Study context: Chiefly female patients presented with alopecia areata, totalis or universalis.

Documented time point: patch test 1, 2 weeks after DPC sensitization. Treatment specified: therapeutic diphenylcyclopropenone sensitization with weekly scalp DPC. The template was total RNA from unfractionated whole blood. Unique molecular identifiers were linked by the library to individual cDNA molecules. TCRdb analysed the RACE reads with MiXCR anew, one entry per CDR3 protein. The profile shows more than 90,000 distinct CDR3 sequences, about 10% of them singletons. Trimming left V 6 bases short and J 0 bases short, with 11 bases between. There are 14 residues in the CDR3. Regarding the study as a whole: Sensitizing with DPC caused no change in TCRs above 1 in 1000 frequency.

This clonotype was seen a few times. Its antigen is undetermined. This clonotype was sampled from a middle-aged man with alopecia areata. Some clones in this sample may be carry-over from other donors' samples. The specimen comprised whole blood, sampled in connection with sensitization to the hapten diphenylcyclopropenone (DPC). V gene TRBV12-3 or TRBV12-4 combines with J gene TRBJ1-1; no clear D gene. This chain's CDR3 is CASRLLPLNTEAFF. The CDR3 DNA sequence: TGTGCCAGCAGGTTGCTCCCTTTGAACACTGAAGCTTTCTTT.